The rows below give T cell receptor beta chains drawn from one sample of a study of cytomegalovirus exposure and HLA in healthy donors. Generated by immunoSEQ multiplex PCR, the TCRdb table keeps only in-frame clones and is missing some. The sample holds some 160,000 clones, around three quarters seen once. Material for sequencing was PBMCs. Source of these receptors: a man aged 40-49 years in good health and CMV-seronegative. CDR3s include the opening cysteine and the closing phenylalanine or tryptophan. D genes are given only for firm matches. Size is omitted from some rows. Given values are once, few, many or a class for expanded clones.

>TRBV6-5|TRBJ1-1|-|-
TGTGCCAGCAGTTTAAGGGGTGGCGGGAACACTGAAGCTTTCTTT
CASSLRGGGNTEAFF
>TRBV19|TRBJ2-7|-|-
TGTGCCAGTAGTATAGAGCCATGGTGGGCAGGCGAGCAGTACTTC
CASSIEPWWAGEQYF
>TRBV5-1|TRBJ2-5|TRBD1|-
TGCGCCAGCAGCTTGGGTGGGACAGGGGAGACCCAGTACTTC
CASSLGGTGETQYF
>TRBV30|TRBJ1-1|TRBD1|once
TGTGCCTGGACCCCCCCCGGGACAGGGGGGATGAACACTGAAGCTTTCTTT
CAWTPPGTGGMNTEAFF
>TRBV4-3|TRBJ2-3|-|once
TGCGCCAGCAGCCAAGAGGTCCCCGGGAGAGGTTCAGATACGCAGTATTTT
CASSQEVPGRGSDTQYF
>TRBV6-5|TRBJ1-1|-|-
TGTGCCAGCAGTTACAAACAGCCCATGAACACTGAAGCTTTCTTT
CASSYKQPMNTEAFF
>TRBV10-3|TRBJ1-3|-|-
TGTGCCATCAGGGGCATGAACTCTGGAAACACCATATATTTT
CAIRGMNSGNTIYF
>TRBV27|TRBJ2-7|TRBD2|-
TGTGCCAGCAGTTTAGGGGGGGGTCTCCCCTACGAGCAGTACTTC
CASSLGGGLPYEQYF
>TRBV15|TRBJ1-1|TRBD1|-
TGTGCCACCAGCAGCCGACAGGGGTTTAACACTGAAGCTTTCTTT
CATSSRQGFNTEAFF
>TRBV5-4|TRBJ2-5|-|-
TGTGCCAGCAGGTATGGGACAAGCCAAGAGACCCAGTACTTC
CASRYGTSQETQYF
>TRBV10-1|TRBJ2-3|-|-
TGCGCCAGCAGTCCGGACAGCAATACGCAGTATTTT
CASSPDSNTQYF
>TRBV25-1|TRBJ2-1|TRBD2|-
TGTGCCAGCAGTGACCCCCTAGCGGGAGCTACCAATGAGCAGTTCTTC
CASSDPLAGATNEQFF
>TRBV7-2|TRBJ2-1|-|-
TGTGCCAGCAGCTTAGAATACCCGTCGCGGAGGAATGAGCAGTTCTTC
CASSLEYPSRRNEQFF
>TRBV5-5|TRBJ2-3|TRBD2|-
TGTGCCAGCAGCGGCCGGGGGGGGACAGATACGCAGTATTTT
CASSGRGGTDTQYF
>TRBV19|TRBJ2-7|TRBD1|-
TGTGCCAGTAGTACAGGGGGCTACGAGCAGTACTTC
CASSTGGYEQYF
>TRBV6-6|TRBJ1-2|TRBD1|-
TGTGCCAGCAGCCCAGGACAGGAGGTTGGCTACACCTTC
CASSPGQEVGYTF
>TRBV9|TRBJ2-7|-|-
TGTGCCAGCAGCGCTCCGGGACTTTCCTACGAGCAGTACTTC
CASSAPGLSYEQYF
>TRBV9|TRBJ2-4|-|few
TGTGCCAGCAGCGCAAACATGGACATTCAGTACTTC
CASSANMDIQYF
>TRBV13|TRBJ2-7|TRBD2|-
TGTGCCAGCAAGGCGACTAGCGGGATCCCCGCCGAGCAGTACTTC
CASKATSGIPAEQYF
>TRBV19|TRBJ2-7|TRBD1|-
TGTGCCAGTAGCAGCGGGACAGGGCACTCCTACGAGCAGTACTTC
CASSSGTGHSYEQYF
>TRBV7-3|TRBJ1-4|-|-
TGTGCCAGCAGCTTAAATCGGGATGAAAAACTGTTTTTT
CASSLNRDEKLFF
>TRBV7-9|TRBJ2-1|-|-
TGTGCCAGCAGCTTAACCCAGGGTGGGAATGAGCAGTTCTTC
CASSLTQGGNEQFF
>TRBV29-1|TRBJ1-2|TRBD1|-
TGCAGCGTCGGACAGGAGGAGGATGGCTACACCTTC
CSVGQEEDGYTF
>TRBV30|TRBJ2-7|TRBD1|-
TGTGCCTGGTCAAGGCCGGGGACAGGGCAGGACGAGCAGTACTTC
CAWSRPGTGQDEQYF
>TRBV5-6|TRBJ2-5|TRBD2|few
TGTGCCAGCAGCCTACTAGCGGGCTGGGGAGAGACCCAGTACTTC
CASSLLAGWGETQYF
>TRBV5-6|TRBJ2-3|-|-
TGTGCCAGCAGCTTGGTGACCGGAGCAGATACGCAGTATTTT
CASSLVTGADTQYF